The subject of this entry is one TCR beta chain. Its antigen is unidentified. This table comes from immunoSEQ multiplex PCR, and its TCRdb copy is limited to in-frame clones, with some not included. The sample shows 100,000 to 150,000 clones, approximately 92% of them seen only once. This specimen comes from a study of cytomegalovirus exposure and HLA in healthy donors. Points from the study as a whole: Most TCR sequences proved rare, with some public TCRs found in many donors. Subsequent analysis showed first-cohort TCR clusters tending to co-occur in around 110 validation repertoires. Cytomegalovirus-associated TCR beta chains were listed, numbering under 200.

This TCR came from a young woman in good health and CMV-seronegative. Sequenced sample: PBMCs.

CDR3 bases: TGCGCCAGCAGCTTGAGTTACGGACTACGGGGCTACACCTTC. Amino acid sequence: CASSLSYGLRGYTF. V is TRBV5-1 and J is TRBJ1-2; the D is unclear. Trimming shortened V by 1 base and J by 8 bases, and 15 bases separated the two germline ends. This CDR3 contains 14 residues. CDR1 is SGHRS, CDR2 YFSETQ, per germline. Full variable domain (outside the CDR3, taken from reference TRBV5-1 and TRBJ1-2): KAGVTQTPRYLIKTRGQQVTLSCSPISGHRSVSWYQQTPGQGLQFLFEYFSETQRNKGNFPGRFSGRQFSNSRSEMNVSTLELGDSALYLCASSLSYGLRGYTFGSGTRLTVV.